This TCR beta chain was identified in a study of T-cell memory formation after mild COVID-19. Barcoded TCR alpha and TCR beta cDNA libraries with UMIs came from 5'RACE using constant-segment primers. Via MiXCR, TCRdb re-called the 5' RACE reads, giving one row per CDR3 protein. The sample consists of just over 350,000 distinct CDR3 sequences, approximately 14% of them appearing once. This CDR3 contains 12 residues. In germline, CDR1 is SNHLY, CDR2 FYNNEI. Trimming pared 7 bases from V and 5 bases from J, leaving 12 bases between. The clonotype was recovered from a man aged 18 to 29 who had mild COVID-19 (a few samples of this study predate the infection). Cell type and time point are not known. This chain connects TRBV2 to TRBJ2-7; TRBD2 is a possible D gene (5 bases). What was sequenced was PBMCs or a T cell subset sorted from them (not recorded which). DNA of the CDR3: TGTGCCAGCATGAGCAGCGGCGACGAGCAGTACTTC. Translating gives CASMSSGDEQYF.